What follows describes a single TCR beta chain. Its antigen specificity is not known. No much larger clonotype is one base removed from it; base qualities were not supplied. The library came from multiplex PCR. The reads were generated on an Illumina HiSeq 4000. TCR beta libraries were built with iRepertoire HTBI primers and Arm-PCR amplification of CDR3 regions. Before sequencing, the PCR products underwent gel purification. The authors' pipeline ran thus. A total of 62 TRBV and under 15 TRBJ segments were identified across samples and were used for gene usage analysis of CDR3 amino acid clonotypes. Filtered high-quality paired reads were merged into contigs using COPE and FqMerger. Contigs were aligned with BLAST to IMGT TRBV, TRBD and TRBJ reference genes, and CDR3 was defined per IMGT. Any clonotype with a frequency above 0.1% was counted as a highly expanded clone. Shannon entropy served as the measure of repertoire diversity, while the Gini coefficient captured V-J evenness. A clonotype found in more than one individual was treated as public. The public reads were run again by TCRdb, first through fastp at Q25 and then through MiXCR, and only productive beta chains were kept. All rows with the same CDR3 protein become a single entry with the most common DNA and genes. What appears here as the V and J calls and clone size reflects TCRdb's work, not the paper's. In all, the sample holds more than 650,000 distinct CDR3 sequences, and roughly 30% of those were seen once. The ten largest clonotypes hold 40% to 50% of the sample.

The time point label here, explained by the study, means: persistent/refractory GD, antithyroid drugs over 5 years with positive TRAb. For both TCR sequencing and RNA sequencing, RNA was extracted from PBMCs using TRIzol. The diagnosis of Graves' disease followed American Thyroid Association guidelines. Recruitment of patients was carried out at an endocrinology department in Xi'an, China. Each patient gave about 10 milliliters of peripheral blood, collected in an EDTA anticoagulant tube. Ficoll Paque Plus density gradient separation was used to isolate PBMCs, and no further T cell sorting was done. An Agilent 2100 Bioanalyzer and agarose gel were used to check RNA quality, while a NanoDrop 2000 measured RNA concentration. This sample was taken from a study of regulatory T cells in long-lasting Graves disease (dated by TCRdb to about 2021). Background on the whole study: Persistent Graves' disease was defined as persistently positive TSH receptor autoantibodies together with antithyroid drug treatment for over 5 years. In the clinical cohort, patients with persistent Graves' disease had used antithyroid drugs for an average of about 9.3 years. Peripheral blood TCR sequencing and RNA sequencing compared persistent Graves' disease patients with newly diagnosed Graves' disease patients. TCR sequencing covered some 13 persistent and approximately 20 newly diagnosed Graves' disease patients, about 35 samples in total. The study was registered as a clinical trial and conducted in China. Paper-wide results and their limitations: TRBV28, TRBJ1-2 and TRBJ2-5 were preferentially used in persistent disease, while TRBV20-1 and TRBJ2-1 were favored in newly diagnosed disease. Persistent patients shared more public clonotypes among themselves (around 2,700) than newly diagnosed patients did (about 1,000). Because the primary lesion, thyroid tissue, could not be accessed, the study looked at peripheral blood alone. The small sample size was acknowledged by the authors as a limitation that may reduce accuracy. Lower TCR Shannon entropy and fewer highly expanded clones were observed in persistent Graves' disease patients than in newly diagnosed patients, which suggested clonal expansion. Only the TCR beta chain was sequenced and analyzed.

From the cysteine up to the phenylalanine, the CDR3 has a length of 15 residues. Just CDR3 DNA is preserved here, 45 bases in frame from base 1. V drops 0 bases and J drops 3 bases, leaving 12 bases in between. Sequencing was performed on peripheral blood mononuclear cells (PBMCs), taken when the disease was refractory, from a patient treated with antithyroid drugs. The sequence is built from TRBV12-3 or TRBV12-4 and TRBJ2-7; perhaps TRBD1 is the D gene, with 6 bases matching. The TCR comes from a female donor with Graves disease. The encoded CDR3 is CASSLAQGSFYEQYF. The DNA sequence is given as TGTGCCAGCAGTTTAGCGCAGGGGTCTTTCTACGAGCAGTACTTC.